A single sample is the source of the 8 T cell receptor beta chains below, sequenced in a study of blood T cell repertoires in COVID-19. TCRdb's table, derived via immunoSEQ multiplex PCR, lists solely in-frame clones and lacks some. The table includes approximately 67,000 clones, approximately 87% detected once. The sequenced material came from peripheral blood. The origin of the receptors is a man in his fifties or sixties with active COVID-19.

The chain uses TRBV2 and TRBJ1-2; 7 bases are shared with TRBD1. The CDR3 is made up of 14 amino acids. Germline V gene data show CDR1 as SNHLY and CDR2 as FYNNEI. The V gene end was trimmed by 3 bases and the J gene end by 4 bases; junction bases not matched to a gene: 5. This chain's CDR3 is CASSESGTVYGYTF. DNA for the CDR3: TGTGCCAGCAGTGAGTCCGGGACAGTCTATGGCTACACCTTC.

This chain uses TRBV2 with TRBJ1-1, with unresolved D. In germline, CDR1 is SNHLY, CDR2 FYNNEI. This CDR3 has 14 residues. Trimming left V 4 bases short and J 4 bases short, with 13 bases between. This CDR3 reads CASSGEVVGTEAFF. Here the CDR3 DNA reads TGTGCCAGCAGTGGAGAGGTAGTAGGCACTGAAGCTTTCTTT.

The genes are TRBV6-5 and TRBJ2-1, with TRBD2 matching 10 bases. Germline V gene lookup returns CDR1 MNHEY and CDR2 SVGAGI. The CDR3 length is 14 residues. After removal of 7 bases from V and 7 bases from J, the junction contained 7 bases not matched to a gene. This CDR3 reads CASNPSGRVNEQFF. CDR3 bases: TGTGCCAGCAATCCTAGCGGGAGAGTAAATGAGCAGTTCTTC.

This clone was counted only a few times. The V gene is TRBV28, the J gene TRBJ1-4, with D possibly TRBD1 on 6 matching bases. Germline V lookup: CDR1 MDHEN, CDR2 SYDVKM. V lost 6 bases and J 8 bases, leaving 19 bases between the germline ends. The CDR3 contains 15 residues. The CDR3 loop reads CASSKRQAGSEKLFF. CDR3 bases: TGTGCCAGCAGCAAACGACAGGCTGGTTCGGAAAAACTGTTTTTT.

J is TRBJ2-1 and V is TRBV19; the match to TRBD1 covers 8 bases. This CDR3 has 14 residues. The V gene end was trimmed by 1 base and the J gene end by 8 bases; junction bases not matched to a gene: 4. CDR1 is LNHDA, CDR2 SQIVND, per germline (reference sequence). Here the CDR3 DNA reads TGTGCCAGTAGTATAGCAGGGGGCAGGGATGAGCAGTTCTTC. As protein: CASSIAGGRDEQFF. Complete variable domain (other parts from reference TRBV19 and TRBJ2-1): DGGITQSPKYLFRKEGQNVTLSCEQNLNHDAMYWYRQDPGQGLRLIYYSQIVNDFQKGDIAEGYSVSREKKESFPLTVTSAQKNPTAFYLCASSIAGGRDEQFFGPGTRLTVL.

This chain joins TRBV19 and TRBJ1-1; D not resolved. The germline gives CDR1 LNHDA, CDR2 SQIVND (reference sequence). The length of the CDR3 is 15 residues. V lost 9 bases to trimming and J lost 1 base, with 18 bases between them. In nucleotides, the CDR3 is TGTGCCAGAACTAATCGGAAAACGGAGAACACTGAAGCTTTCTTT. Protein sequence: CARTNRKTENTEAFF.

V gene TRBV6-6 combines with J gene TRBJ1-1, with D uncertain. The germline V and J ends were trimmed by 5 bases and 0 bases, with 7 bases remaining between them. The CDR3 has 13 residues. Germline V gene lookup returns CDR1 MNHNY and CDR2 SVGAGI (reference sequence). CDR3 sequence (DNA): TGTGCCAGCAGTCGACGGGTGAACACTGAAGCTTTCTTT. Its translation: CASSRRVNTEAFF.

This chain uses TRBV29-1 with TRBJ2-1; TRBD1 agrees at 7 bases. Germline CDR1 and CDR2: SQVTM and ANQGSEA. CDR3 length: 17 residues. The V and J ends lost 0 bases and 5 bases, in that order; junction bases with no gene match: 13. The CDR3 coding sequence is TGCAGCGTTGAAGACGCGAGGGGGCACCCAATCAACAATGAGCAGTTCTTC. Translated, it gives CSVEDARGHPINNEQFF.